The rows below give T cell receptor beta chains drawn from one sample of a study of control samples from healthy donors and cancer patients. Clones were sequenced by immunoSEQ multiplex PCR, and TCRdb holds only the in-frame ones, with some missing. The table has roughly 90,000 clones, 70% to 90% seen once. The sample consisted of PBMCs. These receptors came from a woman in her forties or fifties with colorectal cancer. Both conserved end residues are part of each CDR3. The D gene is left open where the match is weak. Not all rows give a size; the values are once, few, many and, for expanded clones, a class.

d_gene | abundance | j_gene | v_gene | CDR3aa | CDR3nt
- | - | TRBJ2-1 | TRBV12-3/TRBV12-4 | CASSSLWVNEQFF | TGTGCCAGCAGTTCCCTGTGGGTAAATGAGCAGTTCTTC
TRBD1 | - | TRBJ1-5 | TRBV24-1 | CATSDSQGAPWVQPQHF | TGTGCCACCAGTGATTCACAGGGGGCCCCCTGGGTTCAGCCCCAGCATTTT
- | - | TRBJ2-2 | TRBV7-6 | CASSPANTGELFF | TGTGCCAGCAGCCCAGCGAACACCGGGGAGCTGTTTTTT
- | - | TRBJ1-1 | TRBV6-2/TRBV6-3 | CASSPDIGAAEAFF | TGTGCCAGCAGTCCCGACATCGGAGCGGCTGAAGCTTTCTTT
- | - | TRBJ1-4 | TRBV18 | CASSRSTNEKLFF | TGTGCCAGCTCACGAAGTACAAATGAAAAACTGTTTTTT
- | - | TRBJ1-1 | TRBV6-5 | CASTLDGQDEAFF | TGTGCCAGCACCCTAGACGGGCAGGACGAAGCTTTCTTT
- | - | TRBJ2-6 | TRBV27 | CASSLGGGAGANVLTF | TGTGCCAGCAGTTTAGGTGGGGGGGCGGGGGCCAACGTCCTGACTTTC
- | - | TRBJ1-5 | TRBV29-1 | CSVAGLDQPQHF | TGCAGCGTTGCAGGGTTGGACCAGCCCCAGCATTTT
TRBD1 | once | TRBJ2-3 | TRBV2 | CASSGTGDTDTQYF | TGTGCCAGCAGTGGGACAGGGGACACAGATACGCAGTATTTT
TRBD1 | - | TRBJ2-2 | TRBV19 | CAAGTGGVNTGELFF | TGTGCGGCGGGGACAGGGGGGGTGAACACCGGGGAGCTGTTTTTT
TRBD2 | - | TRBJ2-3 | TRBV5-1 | CASSLGLAGGRNTQYF | TGCGCCAGCAGCTTGGGACTAGCGGGGGGGAGGAATACGCAGTATTTT
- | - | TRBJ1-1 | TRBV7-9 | CASSERGAMNTEAFF | TGTGCCAGCAGCGAGAGAGGGGCCATGAACACTGAAGCTTTCTTT
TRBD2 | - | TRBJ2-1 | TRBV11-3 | CASSPLAGGNEQFF | TGTGCCAGCAGCCCGTTAGCGGGGGGCAATGAGCAGTTCTTC
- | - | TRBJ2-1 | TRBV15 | CATSRDVGGQYNEQFF | TGTGCCACCAGCAGAGATGTCGGGGGGCAGTACAATGAGCAGTTCTTC
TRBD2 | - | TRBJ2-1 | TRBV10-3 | CAIRGLAGPTNNEQFF | TGTGCCATCAGGGGACTAGCGGGCCCCACCAACAATGAGCAGTTCTTC
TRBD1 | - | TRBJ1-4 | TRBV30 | CAWTKRTGGEKLFF | TGTGCCTGGACCAAACGGACAGGGGGCGAAAAACTGTTTTTT
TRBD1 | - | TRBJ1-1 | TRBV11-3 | CASSLATGTKAFF | TGTGCCAGCAGCTTAGCGACAGGGACTAAAGCTTTCTTT
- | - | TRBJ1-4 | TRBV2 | CASSEEEGSNEKLFF | TGTGCCAGCAGTGAGGAGGAAGGCTCTAATGAAAAACTGTTTTTT
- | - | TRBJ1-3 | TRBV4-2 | CASSPPRGLGINGNTIYF | TGTGCCAGCAGCCCTCCCCGGGGGCTGGGAATTAACGGAAACACCATATATTTT
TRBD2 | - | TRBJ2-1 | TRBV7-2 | CASSLGTSGGNEQFF | TGTGCCAGCAGCTTAGGGACTAGCGGGGGGAATGAGCAGTTCTTC
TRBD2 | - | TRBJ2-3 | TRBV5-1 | CASSSGLDADTQYF | TGCGCCAGCAGCTCGGGACTAGACGCAGATACGCAGTATTTT
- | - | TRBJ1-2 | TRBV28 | CASSPESGRGGGYTF | TGTGCCAGCAGTCCAGAATCCGGACGGGGAGGGGGCTACACCTTC
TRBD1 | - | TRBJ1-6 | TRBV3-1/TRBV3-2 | CASSQGGTGGNSPLHF | TGTGCCAGCAGCCAAGGTGGGACAGGGGGGAATTCACCCCTCCACTTT
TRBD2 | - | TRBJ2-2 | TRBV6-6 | CASSRRGLAGKSTGELFF | TGTGCCAGCAGTCGAAGGGGTCTAGCGGGGAAATCCACCGGGGAGCTGTTTTTT
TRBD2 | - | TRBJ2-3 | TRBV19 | CASSMSSGGTDTQYF | TGTGCCAGTAGTATGTCCAGCGGGGGCACAGATACGCAGTATTTT
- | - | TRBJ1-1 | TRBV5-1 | CASSFGSPGGTEAFF | TGCGCCAGCAGCTTTGGGTCCCCCGGGGGCACTGAAGCTTTCTTT
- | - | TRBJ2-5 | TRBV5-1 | CASSFKGRETQYF | TGCGCCAGCAGCTTCAAGGGTCGAGAGACCCAGTACTTC
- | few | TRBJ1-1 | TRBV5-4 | CASSLVGVRTEAFF | TGTGCCAGCAGCTTGGTCGGGGTGAGGACTGAAGCTTTCTTT
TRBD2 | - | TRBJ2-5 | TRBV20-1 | CSPGGQETQYF | TGCAGTCCGGGGGGGCAAGAGACCCAGTACTTC
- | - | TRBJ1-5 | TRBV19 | CATSDPPNQPQHF | TGTGCCACCTCCGACCCCCCCAATCAGCCCCAGCATTTT
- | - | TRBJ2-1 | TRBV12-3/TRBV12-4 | CASSIRWNEQFF | TGTGCCAGCAGCATTAGGTGGAATGAGCAGTTCTTC
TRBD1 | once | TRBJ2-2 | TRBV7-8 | CASRKQGKATGELFF | TGTGCCAGCAGAAAACAGGGGAAAGCTACCGGGGAGCTGTTTTTT
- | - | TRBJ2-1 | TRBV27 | CASSLLLAREQFF | TGTGCCAGCAGTTTACTCCTAGCTAGGGAGCAGTTCTTC
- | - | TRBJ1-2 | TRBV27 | CASSSGPEVLNGYTF | TGTGCCAGCAGTTCCGGGCCCGAGGTCTTAAATGGCTACACCTTC
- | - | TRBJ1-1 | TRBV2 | CASSDGRGVNTEAFF | TGTGCCAGCAGTGATGGCAGGGGCGTGAACACTGAAGCTTTCTTT
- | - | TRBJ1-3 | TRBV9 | CASSRDGGNTIYF | TGTGCCAGCAGCAGAGATGGAGGAAACACCATATATTTT
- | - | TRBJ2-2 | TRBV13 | CASSLGVRSFLANTGELFF | TGTGCCAGCAGCTTAGGGGTCAGATCTTTTCTCGCGAACACCGGGGAGCTGTTTTTT
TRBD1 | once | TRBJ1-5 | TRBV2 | CASRDRVGVQPQHF | TGTGCCAGCAGGGACAGGGTGGGCGTTCAGCCCCAGCATTTT
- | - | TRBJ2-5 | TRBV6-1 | CASSEAGWETQYF | TGTGCCAGCAGTGAAGCGGGGTGGGAGACCCAGTACTTC
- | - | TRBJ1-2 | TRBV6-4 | CASSGSAGVGYTF | TGTGCCAGCAGTGGGTCGGCAGGTGTCGGCTACACCTTC
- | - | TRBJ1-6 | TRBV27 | CASSPTVFRGDGSPLHF | TGTGCCAGCAGTCCCACTGTCTTCCGGGGAGACGGTTCACCCCTCCACTTT
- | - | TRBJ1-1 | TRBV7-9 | CASSEGGFTEAFF | TGTGCCAGCAGCGAAGGGGGGTTCACTGAAGCTTTCTTT
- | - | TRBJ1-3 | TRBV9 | CASSVASSGNTIYF | TGTGCCAGCAGCGTAGCGAGCTCTGGAAACACCATATATTTT
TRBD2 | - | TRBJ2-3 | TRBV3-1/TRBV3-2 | CASSSGGSTDTQYF | TGTGCCAGCAGTAGCGGGGGAAGCACAGATACGCAGTATTTT
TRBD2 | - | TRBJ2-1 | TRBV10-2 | CATVERGFHNEQFF | TGCGCCACCGTAGAGCGGGGGTTCCACAATGAGCAGTTCTTC
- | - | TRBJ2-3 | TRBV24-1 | CATSDLGGAGDTQYF | TGTGCCACCAGTGATTTGGGTGGGGCTGGAGATACGCAGTATTTT
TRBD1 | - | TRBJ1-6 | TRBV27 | CASSQGASSSPLHF | TGTGCCAGTTCACAGGGGGCGAGTAGTTCACCCCTCCACTTT
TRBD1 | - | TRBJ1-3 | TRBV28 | CASSFRDSRNTIYF | TGTGCCAGCAGTTTCCGGGACAGTCGGAACACCATATATTTT